Sequencing of this TCR beta chain was carried out in a study of T-cell memory formation after mild COVID-19. Overall study: Most TCR clusters belonged to a single donor. The study's findings and limits: There was no confirmation that second-wave clones peaking on day 37 were SARS-CoV-2 specific. Later expanders leaned toward CD4+, whereas clones contracting from day 15 to 85 were balanced CD4/CD8.

Turning to this clonotype: The antigen is undetermined.

CDR3 length equals 14 residues. V was shortened by 5 bases and J by 1 base, with 11 bases between the two germline ends. Germline V gives CDR1 SGHTA, CDR2 FQGTGA. TCRdb analysed the 5' RACE reads with MiXCR anew, one entry per CDR3 protein. The sample lists 400,000 or so distinct CDR3 sequences, approximately 20% occurring once. V and J are TRBV7-3 and TRBJ1-1; TRBD1 is a possible D gene (5 bases). Sequenced material: PBMCs or a T cell subset sorted from them (not recorded which). The origin of this receptor is an adult woman who had mild COVID-19 (a few samples of this study predate the infection). Cell type and time point are not known. CDR3 loop: CASSKMGPNTEAFF. CDR3 nucleotides: TGTGCCAGCAGCAAGATGGGACCGAACACTGAAGCTTTCTTT.